The rows below give T cell receptor beta chains drawn from one sample of a study of human T cells and chemical hapten exposure. TCRdb fed the RACE reads into MiXCR, producing one record per CDR3 protein. Among under 300,000 distinct CDR3 sequences, approximately 8% were seen once, and the ten largest hold 0.9% to 1.5%. Sequencing was performed on whole blood, taken in connection with sensitization to the hapten diphenylcyclopropenone (DPC). The receptors stem from a man aged 18-30 years with alopecia areata. Some clones in this sample may be carry-over from other donors' samples. CDR3s include the opening cysteine and the closing phenylalanine or tryptophan. Fields, in order: D gene, V gene, J gene, clone size, CDR3 protein, CDR3 DNA. The D gene is left open where the match is weak. The listing skips clone size in some rows; elsewhere it reads once, few, many or a size class.

>NA|TRBV10-1|TRBJ2-2|many
CASSEPTGELFF
TGCGCCAGCAGTGAGCCAACCGGGGAGCTGTTTTTT
>NA|TRBV2|TRBJ1-6|NA
CASHPGVGFYNSPLHF
TGTGCCAGCCACCCTGGGGTGGGATTCTACAATTCACCCCTCCACTTT
>NA|TRBV12-3/TRBV12-4|TRBJ1-6|many
CASRLDTRDSPLHF
TGTGCCAGCAGACTGGACACTAGGGATTCACCCCTCCACTTT
>TRBD1|TRBV7-9|TRBJ1-2|NA
CASSLGTAYVYTF
TGTGCCAGCAGCTTGGGGACAGCCTATGTCTACACCTTC
>NA|TRBV12-3/TRBV12-4|TRBJ1-6|few
CASSYAPLGGYNSPLHF
TGTGCCAGCAGTTACGCCCCTTTGGGCGGGTATAATTCACCCCTCCACTTT
>NA|TRBV7-9|TRBJ2-7|few
CASSLGGGSYEQYF
TGTGCCAGCAGCTTAGGTGGGGGCTCCTACGAGCAGTACTTC
>NA|TRBV6-4|TRBJ2-3|many
CASSDSRGTDTQYF
TGTGCCAGCAGTGACTCTAGGGGCACAGATACGCAGTATTTT
>TRBD1|TRBV11-2|TRBJ2-7|NA
CASSLGRTGGAEQYF
TGTGCCAGCAGCTTAGGAAGGACAGGGGGCGCCGAGCAGTACTTC
>TRBD1|TRBV12-3/TRBV12-4|TRBJ1-6|NA
CASSLIRGALHF
TGTGCCAGCAGCTTAATCAGGGGGGCCCTCCACTTT
>NA|TRBV20-1|TRBJ1-6|NA
CSARVAEGNSPLHF
TGCAGTGCTAGAGTCGCCGAGGGAAATTCACCCCTCCACTTT
>NA|TRBV6-2/TRBV6-3|TRBJ2-1|NA
CASRRDGRPGEQFF
TGTGCCAGCAGGAGGGACGGACGCCCCGGTGAGCAGTTCTTC
>TRBD1|TRBV6-2/TRBV6-3|TRBJ1-1|many
CASSYFPGQTVAFF
TGTGCCAGCAGTTACTTCCCGGGACAGACCGTAGCTTTCTTT
>NA|TRBV12-3/TRBV12-4|TRBJ2-5|NA
CASSLVGQGTQYF
TGTGCCAGCAGTTTAGTGGGCCAGGGGACCCAGTACTTC
>TRBD1|TRBV5-1|TRBJ2-5|NA
CASSSYDREETQYF
TGCGCCAGCAGCTCCTACGACAGGGAGGAGACCCAGTACTTC
>TRBD1|TRBV6-6|TRBJ1-1|few
CASSSGQELKNTEAFF
TGTGCCAGCAGTTCGGGACAGGAACTAAAGAACACTGAAGCTTTCTTT
>TRBD2|TRBV18|TRBJ2-5|NA
CASSVGLGETQYF
TGTGCCAGCTCAGTGGGACTAGGAGAGACCCAGTACTTC
>TRBD2|TRBV10-3|TRBJ2-3|few
CAIRSTSGEFTDTQYF
TGTGCCATCAGATCGACTAGCGGGGAGTTCACAGATACGCAGTATTTT
>NA|TRBV29-1|TRBJ1-1|few
CSGADKAAEAFF
TGCAGCGGAGCGGACAAGGCGGCTGAAGCTTTCTTT
>NA|TRBV7-2|TRBJ2-1|NA
CASSGRDSHDNEQFF
TGTGCCAGCAGCGGCCGGGACTCCCACGACAATGAGCAGTTCTTC
>NA|TRBV7-2|TRBJ2-5|many
CASSPMREGGTQYF
TGTGCCAGCAGCCCCATGAGGGAGGGGGGGACCCAGTACTTC
>TRBD1|TRBV12-3/TRBV12-4|TRBJ1-5|few
CASSRDRGPLSNQPQHF
TGTGCCAGCAGTCGGGACAGGGGGCCTCTGAGCAATCAGCCCCAGCATTTT
>NA|TRBV24-1|TRBJ1-2|many
CATSRDGVGYGYTF
TGTGCCACCAGTAGGGACGGGGTCGGCTATGGCTACACCTTC
>TRBD1|TRBV4-3|TRBJ2-7|NA
CASSQGSRTGLYEQYF
TGCGCCAGCAGCCAAGGGAGCCGGACAGGATTATACGAGCAGTACTTC
>NA|TRBV9|TRBJ1-5|many
CASSRGVYSNQPQHF
TGTGCCAGCAGCAGAGGGGTTTATAGCAATCAGCCCCAGCATTTT
>NA|TRBV10-3|TRBJ2-2|few
CAISVRGPNTGELFF
TGTGCCATCAGTGTTAGGGGACCGAACACCGGGGAGCTGTTTTTT
>NA|TRBV12-3/TRBV12-4|TRBJ2-5|NA
CASGPGQGGETQYF
TGTGCCAGCGGTCCCGGACAGGGAGGGGAGACCCAGTACTTC
>NA|TRBV4-1|TRBJ2-2|few
CASSQERDTPSTGELFF
TGCGCCAGCAGCCAAGAAAGGGACACCCCATCCACCGGGGAGCTGTTTTTT
>TRBD2|TRBV20-1|TRBJ2-7|few
CSASGLAGGPTYEQYF
TGCAGTGCGTCGGGACTAGCGGGGGGCCCAACCTACGAGCAGTACTTC